This T cell receptor beta chain emerged from a study of blood T cell repertoires in COVID-19. About the study: Samples came from the United States, Italy and Spain, spanning acute and convalescent COVID-19. Nucleic acid was either cDNA or gDNA, and it came from T cells, B-cell-depleted T cells, or PBMCs.

Source study methods: Nucleated cell number was recorded as an estimate derived from reference gene primer amplification. This table comes from immunoSEQ multiplex PCR, and its TCRdb copy is limited to in-frame clones, with some not included. The V and J calls and the clone size are those of that table, but D and trimming were determined from the DNA. Among approximately 170,000 clones listed, around 82% were seen once. V was cut by 1 base and J by 5 bases, with 11 bases left in between. Per the germline V gene, CDR1 is MGHDK and CDR2 is SYGVNS. The CDR3 loop spans 14 amino acids. This TCR came from a woman in her 70s who had recovered from COVID-19. Sequencing was done on a sample of peripheral blood. The rearrangement uses TRBV25-1 and TRBJ2-5; no firm D call. The CDR3 DNA is TGTGCCAGCAGTGAATCTGGCGGCGCGGAGACCCAGTACTTC. Its protein is CASSESGGAETQYF. Full variable domain (missing parts from reference TRBV25-1 and TRBJ2-5): EADIYQTPRYLVIGTGKKITLECSQTMGHDKMYWYQQDPGMELHLIHYSYGVNSTEKGDLSSESTVSRIRTEHFPLTLESARPSHTSQYLCASSESGGAETQYFGPGTRLLVL.